Included here is one T cell receptor (beta chain) sequence, with context. The target of this receptor is not known. The record has no base qualities; no much larger clone is one base away. Libraries were built with the immunoSEQ multiplex PCR assay. TCRdb took over this immuneACCESS table, retaining in-frame rearrangements with V and J assigned. Such tables are incomplete; in checked studies, under half of the missing clones stem from an unresolved V gene, and the remainder is unexplained. The sample table lists tens of thousands of clones, under 85% of them with a count of one. The ten largest account for approximately 0.79% of the sample. From a lookup of the germline V gene (reference sequence), CDR1 and CDR2 are GTSNPN and SVGIG. The CDR3 spans 13 residues, from the cysteine through the phenylalanine. Solely the CDR3 DNA is kept, with 39 bases framed from the first base. Deletion took 2 bases off V and 4 bases off J, with a span of 11 bases between the germline ends.

This sample stems from a study of radiotherapy plus CTLA-4 blockade in lung cancer (dated 2018 in TCRdb). Regarding the complete study: Among the enrolled patients, about 19% had an objective response, and approximately 33% reached disease control.

On the study overall, not on this receptor specifically: Increased serum interferon-beta after radiation, together with early dynamic changes in blood T cell clones, were reported to be the strongest predictors of response. TCR clones derived from tumors expanded in peripheral blood after treatment with radiotherapy and ipilimumab.

In this study, focal radiation therapy paired with CTLA-4 blockade (ipilimumab) was tested in patients who had chemo-refractory metastatic non-small-cell lung cancer. The sequenced sample was peripheral blood, obtained from a patient treated with radiotherapy plus ipilimumab. The chain is encoded by TRBV30 joined to TRBJ2-5, and the D gene may be TRBD1, 6 bases matching. The sequence derives from a human donor with non-small cell lung cancer who had stable disease on radiotherapy plus ipilimumab. The DNA sequence is TGTGCCTGGAGTAGGGGGTGGAGAGAGACCCAGTACTTC. Its protein product is CAWSRGWRETQYF.